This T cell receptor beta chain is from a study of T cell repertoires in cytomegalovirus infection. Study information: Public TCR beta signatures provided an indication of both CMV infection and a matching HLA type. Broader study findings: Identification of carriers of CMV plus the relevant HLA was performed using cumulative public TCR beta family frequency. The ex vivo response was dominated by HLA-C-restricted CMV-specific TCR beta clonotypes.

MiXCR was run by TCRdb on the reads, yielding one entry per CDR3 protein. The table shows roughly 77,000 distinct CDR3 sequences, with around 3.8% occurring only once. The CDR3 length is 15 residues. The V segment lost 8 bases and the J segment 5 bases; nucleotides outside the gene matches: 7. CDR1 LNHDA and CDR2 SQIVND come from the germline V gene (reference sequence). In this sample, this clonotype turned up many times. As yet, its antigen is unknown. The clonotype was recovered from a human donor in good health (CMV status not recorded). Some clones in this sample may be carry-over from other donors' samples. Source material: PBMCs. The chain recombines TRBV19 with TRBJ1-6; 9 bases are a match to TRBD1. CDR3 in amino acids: CASVDRGNDNSPLHF. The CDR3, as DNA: TGTGCCAGTGTCGACAGGGGGAACGATAATTCACCCCTCCACTTT.